This T cell receptor beta chain came from a study of read filtering for tumor transcriptome and immune sequencing. Every patient had bone marrow sampled while the disease was active. Trimming removed 0 bases at V and 4 bases at J, with 9 bases between. The CDR3 runs to 14 residues. Germline CDR1 is SGHNT and CDR2 is YYREEE (reference sequence). This library used roughly 400 ng RNA and molecular barcoded adaptors spanning alpha/delta and beta/gamma chains. TCRdb re-analysed the reads in MiXCR, keeping a single row per CDR3 protein. Of tens of thousands of distinct CDR3 sequences listed, around a fifth were seen once; the top ten hold about 15%.

The chain carries TRBV5-4 and TRBJ2-3; the D gene is possibly TRBD2 (6 bases). This TCR was sampled from a donor aged 40 or older with multiple myeloma. Sequencing used a population of CD138-negative cells sorted from bone marrow. This CDR3 is CASSLDPGADTQYF. In nucleotides, the CDR3 is TGTGCCAGCAGCTTGGATCCGGGGGCAGATACGCAGTATTTT.